The rows below give T cell receptor beta chains drawn from one sample of a study of blood T cell repertoires in COVID-19. The repertoire was sequenced with immunoSEQ multiplex PCR; TCRdb's copy has only in-frame clones and lacks some. The table shows 100,000 to 150,000 clones, with around four fifths occurring only once. The specimen was peripheral blood. The origin of the receptors is a man in his fifties or sixties with acute or convalescent COVID-19. The CDR3 runs from the conserved cysteine through the conserved F or W. The order of the fields is D gene, clone size, V gene, J gene, CDR3 DNA, CDR3 protein. A D gene is named only where the DNA matches it firmly. For some rows the clone size is stated as once, few or many, or as a class when expanded; others skip it.

d_gene: .; abundance: .; v_gene: TRBV11-2; j_gene: TRBJ1-1; CDR3nt: TGTGCCAGCAGTCTCGGGGGGTTCGGCACTGAAGCTTTCTTT; CDR3aa: CASSLGGFGTEAFF
d_gene: .; abundance: .; v_gene: TRBV11-2; j_gene: TRBJ1-6; CDR3nt: TGTGCCAGCAGCTTAAATCCGAATAGTAATTCACCCCTCCACTTT; CDR3aa: CASSLNPNSNSPLHF
d_gene: .; abundance: .; v_gene: TRBV12-5; j_gene: TRBJ1-1; CDR3nt: TGTGCTAGTGGTCCCGGTCAGGGAATGAACACTGAAGCTTTCTTT; CDR3aa: CASGPGQGMNTEAFF
d_gene: TRBD1; abundance: .; v_gene: TRBV10-3; j_gene: TRBJ1-5; CDR3nt: TGTGCCATCAGTCAAACCGGGACAGGGGGATTTACTAGCAATCAGCCCCAGCATTTT; CDR3aa: CAISQTGTGGFTSNQPQHF
d_gene: .; abundance: .; v_gene: TRBV6-5; j_gene: TRBJ2-6; CDR3nt: TGTGCCAGCAGCCGGGGGTCCTCTGGGGCCAACGTCCTGACTTTC; CDR3aa: CASSRGSSGANVLTF
d_gene: .; abundance: .; v_gene: TRBV19; j_gene: TRBJ2-1; CDR3nt: TGTGCCAGTAAAGACAAGTACAATGAGCAGTTCTTC; CDR3aa: CASKDKYNEQFF
d_gene: .; abundance: .; v_gene: TRBV6-5; j_gene: TRBJ1-1; CDR3nt: TGTGCCAGCCCTCTCCACACTGAAGCTTTCTTT; CDR3aa: CASPLHTEAFF
d_gene: TRBD2; abundance: once; v_gene: TRBV6-4; j_gene: TRBJ2-1; CDR3nt: TGTGCCAGCAGTGAATTAGGTCTAGCGGGAAGCTCCTACAATGAGCAGTTCTTC; CDR3aa: CASSELGLAGSSYNEQFF
d_gene: .; abundance: .; v_gene: TRBV28; j_gene: TRBJ1-2; CDR3nt: TGTGCCAGCAGCAGGGGTGGCTACACCTTC; CDR3aa: CASSRGGYTF
d_gene: TRBD1; abundance: once; v_gene: TRBV7-9; j_gene: TRBJ1-1; CDR3nt: TGTGCCAGCAGCTTCGACAGGGGTGACACTGAAGCTTTCTTT; CDR3aa: CASSFDRGDTEAFF
d_gene: .; abundance: once; v_gene: TRBV28; j_gene: TRBJ2-1; CDR3nt: TGTGCCAGCAGTTTACTCCTTTTCTCCTACAATGAGCAGTTCTTC; CDR3aa: CASSLLLFSYNEQFF
d_gene: .; abundance: .; v_gene: TRBV7-6; j_gene: TRBJ2-1; CDR3nt: TGTGCCAGCAGCTCCGGGGGGCCCATTACCTACAATGAGCAGTTCTTC; CDR3aa: CASSSGGPITYNEQFF
d_gene: .; abundance: .; v_gene: TRBV10-2; j_gene: TRBJ2-7; CDR3nt: TGCGCCAGCAGTAAACAGGGATCGGGCTACGAGCAGTACTTC; CDR3aa: CASSKQGSGYEQYF
d_gene: TRBD1; abundance: .; v_gene: TRBV12-5; j_gene: TRBJ1-1; CDR3nt: TGTGCTAGTGGCCGGACAGGGGAGCACACTGAAGCTTTCTTT; CDR3aa: CASGRTGEHTEAFF
d_gene: .; abundance: .; v_gene: TRBV3-1/TRBV3-2; j_gene: TRBJ2-6; CDR3nt: TGTGCCAGCAGCCCAAACTCTGGGGCCAACGTCCTGACTTTC; CDR3aa: CASSPNSGANVLTF
d_gene: .; abundance: .; v_gene: TRBV12-3/TRBV12-4; j_gene: TRBJ2-2; CDR3nt: TGTGCCAGCAGACTAGCCGGGGAGCTGTTTTTT; CDR3aa: CASRLAGELFF
d_gene: .; abundance: .; v_gene: TRBV6-5; j_gene: TRBJ2-1; CDR3nt: TGTGCCAGCAGTTACCAAGAGAACAATGAGCAGTTCTTC; CDR3aa: CASSYQENNEQFF
d_gene: .; abundance: .; v_gene: TRBV15; j_gene: TRBJ2-5; CDR3nt: TGTGCCACCAGCAGAGGGTGGAGGCTCCGCGGTTCCCAAGAGACCCAGTACTTC; CDR3aa: CATSRGWRLRGSQETQYF
d_gene: .; abundance: .; v_gene: TRBV10-2; j_gene: TRBJ2-7; CDR3nt: TGCGCCAGCAGTGAGCGTGACGAGCAGTACTTC; CDR3aa: CASSERDEQYF
d_gene: .; abundance: few; v_gene: TRBV11-2; j_gene: TRBJ2-5; CDR3nt: TGTGCCAGCAGCCGCGGGGCCCAAGAGACCCAGTACTTC; CDR3aa: CASSRGAQETQYF
d_gene: .; abundance: .; v_gene: TRBV19; j_gene: TRBJ1-4; CDR3nt: TGTGCCAGTAGTATATTTCGCGGGGACGAAAAACTGTTTTTT; CDR3aa: CASSIFRGDEKLFF
d_gene: TRBD1; abundance: .; v_gene: TRBV9; j_gene: TRBJ1-2; CDR3nt: TGTGCCAGCAGCCCTACCGCACAGGGGGCAGGTGGCTACACCTTC; CDR3aa: CASSPTAQGAGGYTF
d_gene: TRBD1; abundance: .; v_gene: TRBV7-9; j_gene: TRBJ2-1; CDR3nt: TGTGCCAGCAGCTCCGCGACAGGGAAGGGCTATGAGCAGTTCTTC; CDR3aa: CASSSATGKGYEQFF
d_gene: .; abundance: .; v_gene: TRBV19; j_gene: TRBJ2-6; CDR3nt: TGTGCCAGTAGTATCCTCAGCTCTGGGGCCAACGTCCTGACTTTC; CDR3aa: CASSILSSGANVLTF
d_gene: TRBD2; abundance: few; v_gene: TRBV5-1; j_gene: TRBJ2-2; CDR3nt: TGCGCCAGCAGACGAAGTGTAGCGGGAGTCCTCCTGCCGAGTACCGGGGAGCTGTTTTTT; CDR3aa: CASRRSVAGVLLPSTGELFF
d_gene: TRBD1; abundance: .; v_gene: TRBV7-8; j_gene: TRBJ2-5; CDR3nt: TGTGCCAGCAGCACCGGGACAGGGTTTGGGAATCAAGAGACCCAGTACTTC; CDR3aa: CASSTGTGFGNQETQYF
d_gene: .; abundance: .; v_gene: TRBV19; j_gene: TRBJ2-1; CDR3nt: TGTGCCAGTAGTACCCTAGATGGGGCGGCCCGGAGTAATGAGCAGTTCTTC; CDR3aa: CASSTLDGAARSNEQFF
d_gene: TRBD1; abundance: .; v_gene: TRBV19; j_gene: TRBJ2-1; CDR3nt: TGTGCCAGTAGTAAGGACAGGGCACCCTACAATGAGCAGTTCTTC; CDR3aa: CASSKDRAPYNEQFF
d_gene: .; abundance: .; v_gene: TRBV11-2; j_gene: TRBJ2-7; CDR3nt: TGTGCCAGCAGCTTAGATCAGGGAATAAGCGTCTTTTACGAGCAGTACTTC; CDR3aa: CASSLDQGISVFYEQYF
d_gene: TRBD1; abundance: .; v_gene: TRBV3-1/TRBV3-2; j_gene: TRBJ1-4; CDR3nt: TGTGCCAGCAGCCGACCGGGACAGGGCAGTGAAAAACTGTTTTTT; CDR3aa: CASSRPGQGSEKLFF
d_gene: .; abundance: .; v_gene: TRBV27; j_gene: TRBJ2-2; CDR3nt: TGTGCCAGCAGTCTAGAGGGCCTGGACGGGGAGCTGTTTTTT; CDR3aa: CASSLEGLDGELFF
d_gene: .; abundance: few; v_gene: TRBV19; j_gene: TRBJ1-1; CDR3nt: TGTGCCAGTAGTATAGGGGTTGCAGGGAACACTGAAGCTTTCTTT; CDR3aa: CASSIGVAGNTEAFF
d_gene: .; abundance: once; v_gene: TRBV21-1; j_gene: TRBJ2-3; CDR3nt: TGTGCCAGCAGCAGACAACACACAGATACGCAGTATTTT; CDR3aa: CASSRQHTDTQYF
d_gene: TRBD1; abundance: .; v_gene: TRBV24-1; j_gene: TRBJ1-1; CDR3nt: TGTGCCACCAGTGGGACAGGGTACACTGAAGCTTTCTTT; CDR3aa: CATSGTGYTEAFF
d_gene: TRBD1; abundance: .; v_gene: TRBV6-6; j_gene: TRBJ1-2; CDR3nt: TGTGCCAGCAGTAGCGCCGGGACAGCGCCCTATGGCTACACCTTC; CDR3aa: CASSSAGTAPYGYTF
d_gene: TRBD2; abundance: .; v_gene: TRBV6-5; j_gene: TRBJ2-7; CDR3nt: TGTGCCAGCAGTTACTCGGGGAGGGGCTCCTACGAGCAGTACTTC; CDR3aa: CASSYSGRGSYEQYF
d_gene: .; abundance: .; v_gene: TRBV7-9; j_gene: TRBJ1-1; CDR3nt: TGTGCCAGCAGTCTAATCGCAACAGGAAACACTGAAGCTTTCTTT; CDR3aa: CASSLIATGNTEAFF
d_gene: TRBD2; abundance: many; v_gene: TRBV30; j_gene: TRBJ2-7; CDR3nt: TGTGCCTGGAGTGTAATCGGGGAGGGGTACGAGCAGTACTTC; CDR3aa: CAWSVIGEGYEQYF
d_gene: TRBD1; abundance: .; v_gene: TRBV6-5; j_gene: TRBJ1-6; CDR3nt: TGTGCCAGCAGTTCTTTGGACAGGGGAGTTTCACCCCTCCACTTT; CDR3aa: CASSSLDRGVSPLHF